This T cell receptor (beta chain) was sequenced in a study of blood T cell repertoires in COVID-19. Study-wide background: Spain, Italy and the United States supplied samples that represented acute and convalescent COVID-19. T cells, B-cell-depleted T cells, or PBMCs supplied cDNA or gDNA.

Seattle's cohort entered during active infection and was followed longitudinally. The data were produced by immunoSEQ multiplex PCR, yet TCRdb's version contains in-frame clones alone and is incomplete. The sample records tens of thousands of clones, about four fifths being singletons. The CDR3 has 18 amino acids. V was pared by 5 bases and J by 0 bases, with 10 bases of the junction left unmatched. Germline V CDR1 and CDR2: MNHEY, SMNVEV (reference sequence). J is TRBJ2-1 and V is TRBV27; 10 nucleotides agree with TRBD2. This TCR came from a man in his 70s with COVID-19, enrolled during active disease. The material sequenced was peripheral blood. CDR3 sequence (DNA): TGTGCCAGCAGTCGGGTAGCGGGGGGATTGAGCTCCTACAATGAGCAGTTCTTC. This gives the protein CASSRVAGGLSSYNEQFF.